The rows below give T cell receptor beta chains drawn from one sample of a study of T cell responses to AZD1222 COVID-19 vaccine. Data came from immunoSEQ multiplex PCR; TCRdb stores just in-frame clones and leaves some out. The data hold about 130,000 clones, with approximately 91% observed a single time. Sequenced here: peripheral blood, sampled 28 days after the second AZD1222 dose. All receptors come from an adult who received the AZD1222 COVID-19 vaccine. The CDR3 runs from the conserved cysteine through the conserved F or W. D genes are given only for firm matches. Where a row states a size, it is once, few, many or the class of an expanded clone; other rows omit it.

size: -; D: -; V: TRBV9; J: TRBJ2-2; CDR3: CASSPGTGNTGELFF; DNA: TGTGCCAGCAGCCCCGGGACGGGAAACACCGGGGAGCTGTTTTTT
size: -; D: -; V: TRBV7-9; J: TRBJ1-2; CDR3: CASSFLLNYGYTF; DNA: TGTGCCAGCAGCTTCTTACTGAACTATGGCTACACCTTC
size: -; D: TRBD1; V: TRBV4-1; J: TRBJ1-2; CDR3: CASSQDREDGYTF; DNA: TGCGCCAGCAGCCAGGACAGGGAGGATGGCTACACCTTC
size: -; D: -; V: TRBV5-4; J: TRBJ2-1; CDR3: CASSLGLHLRSSYNEQFF; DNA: TGTGCCAGCAGCTTGGGGCTTCATTTACGCAGCTCCTACAATGAGCAGTTCTTC
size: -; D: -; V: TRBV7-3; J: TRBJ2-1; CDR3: CASSLNRAGAINEQFF; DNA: TGTGCCAGCAGCTTAAACCGGGCAGGGGCGATCAATGAGCAGTTCTTC
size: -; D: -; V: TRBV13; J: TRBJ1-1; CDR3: CASSMHRTMNTEAFF; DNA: TGTGCCAGCAGCATGCACAGGACTATGAACACTGAAGCTTTCTTT
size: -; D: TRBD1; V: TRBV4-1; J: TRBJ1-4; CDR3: CASSRGQGPIQNEKLFF; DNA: TGCGCCAGCAGCCGGGGACAGGGGCCGATTCAAAATGAAAAACTGTTTTTT
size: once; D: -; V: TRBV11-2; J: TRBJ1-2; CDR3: CASSLGSTNYGYTF; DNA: TGTGCCAGCAGCCTAGGGAGTACTAACTATGGCTACACCTTC
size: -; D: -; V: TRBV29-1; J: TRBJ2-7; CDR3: CSGGEYSSYEQYF; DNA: TGCAGCGGGGGGGAGTATAGCTCCTACGAGCAGTACTTC
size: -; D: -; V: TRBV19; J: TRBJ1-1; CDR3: CASSTSGEGTEAFF; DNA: TGTGCCAGTAGTACATCAGGGGAGGGCACTGAAGCTTTCTTT
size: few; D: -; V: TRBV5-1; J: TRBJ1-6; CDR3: CASSLVGLDNSPLHF; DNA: TGCGCCAGCAGCTTGGTTGGGTTGGATAATTCACCCCTCCACTTT
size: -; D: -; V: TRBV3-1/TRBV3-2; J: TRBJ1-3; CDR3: CASSLQGAGNTIYF; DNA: TGTGCCAGCAGCCTCCAGGGAGCTGGAAACACCATATATTTT
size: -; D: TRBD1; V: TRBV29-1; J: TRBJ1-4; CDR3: CSVQTGGGEKLFF; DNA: TGCAGCGTCCAGACAGGGGGCGGAGAAAAACTGTTTTTT
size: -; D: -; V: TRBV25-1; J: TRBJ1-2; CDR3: CASSELTHLMGYTF; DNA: TGTGCCAGCAGTGAATTAACGCATCTTATGGGCTACACCTTC
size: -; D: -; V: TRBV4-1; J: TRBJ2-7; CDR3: CASSLTEHYEQYF; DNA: TGCGCCAGCAGCCTGACCGAACACTACGAGCAGTACTTC
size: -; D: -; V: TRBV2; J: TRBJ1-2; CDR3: CASKSLTGLIYGYTF; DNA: TGTGCCAGCAAGTCGTTAACAGGGCTAATCTATGGCTACACCTTC
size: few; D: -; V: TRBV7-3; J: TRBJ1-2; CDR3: CASSPGPSYGYTF; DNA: TGTGCCAGCAGCCCCGGGCCTTCCTATGGCTACACCTTC
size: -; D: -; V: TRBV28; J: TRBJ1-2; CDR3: CASRREDYGYTF; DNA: TGTGCCAGCAGGAGGGAGGACTATGGCTACACCTTC
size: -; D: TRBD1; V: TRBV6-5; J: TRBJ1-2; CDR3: CASRSTGDGYGYTF; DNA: TGTGCCAGCAGATCGACAGGGGATGGCTATGGCTACACCTTC
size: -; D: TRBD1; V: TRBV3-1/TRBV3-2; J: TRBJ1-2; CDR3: CASSLRQGKAYGYTF; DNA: TGTGCCAGCAGCCTACGACAGGGAAAGGCGTATGGCTACACCTTC
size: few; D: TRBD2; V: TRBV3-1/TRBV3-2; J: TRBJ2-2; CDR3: CASSLAGEVRSGELFF; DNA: TGTGCCAGCAGCCTAGCGGGAGAGGTTCGTTCCGGGGAGCTGTTTTTT